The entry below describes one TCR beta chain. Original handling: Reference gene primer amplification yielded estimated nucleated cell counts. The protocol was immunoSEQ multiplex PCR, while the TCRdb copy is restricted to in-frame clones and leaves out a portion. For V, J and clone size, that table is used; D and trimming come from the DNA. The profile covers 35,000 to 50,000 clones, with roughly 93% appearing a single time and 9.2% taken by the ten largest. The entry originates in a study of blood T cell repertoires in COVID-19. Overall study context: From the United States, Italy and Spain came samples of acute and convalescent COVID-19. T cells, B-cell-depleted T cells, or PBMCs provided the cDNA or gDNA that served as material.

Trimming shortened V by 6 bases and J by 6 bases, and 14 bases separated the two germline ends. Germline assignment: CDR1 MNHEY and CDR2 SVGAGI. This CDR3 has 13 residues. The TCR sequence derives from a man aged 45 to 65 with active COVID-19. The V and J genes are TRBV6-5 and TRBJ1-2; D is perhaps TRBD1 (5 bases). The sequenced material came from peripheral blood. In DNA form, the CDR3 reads TGTGCCAGCAGGAACCAGGGTGGTAATGGCTACACCTTC. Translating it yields CASRNQGGNGYTF.